This TCR beta chain was observed in a study of shared T cell receptors in the human thymus (dated by TCRdb to about 2021). At the level of the whole study: The study examined how the human thymus generates shared, self-reactive T-cell receptor alpha chains.

Trimming costs V 3 bases and J 2 bases, and their ends lie 10 bases apart. Reading the germline V gene gives CDR1 SGHTA and CDR2 FQGNSA. CDR3 length: 15 amino acids, cysteine to phenylalanine. Only the CDR3 DNA is retained, 45 bases long and in frame from the first base. Library preparation was by the immunoSEQ multiplex PCR assay. TCRdb limited this immuneACCESS table to in-frame rearrangements with V and J called. A share of clones is missing; checked studies link under half to unresolved V genes, and the rest is unexplained. Present in this sample are roughly 660,000 clones, roughly 88% of which were seen just once. The top ten hold 0.0095% to 0.013% of the sample. This clone showed up just once. Its binding antigen is unknown. No clone much larger than this one lies a single base away; base qualities are absent. These sequences were also reported in another study, on human thymus T cells. As the second publication notes: The donors were immunologically healthy infants in Finland who had open corrective cardiac surgery for congenital heart defects. The thymus tissue came from surgical resects taken out during corrective cardiac surgery. Both the thymic and the peripheral blood repertoires appeared to show biased V and J gene segment usage. According to the related research, thymic TCR repertoires were highly overlapping among unrelated individuals. The study characterized TCR alpha and beta repertoires from fewer than 10 infant thymus samples and a few related peripheral blood samples. The infant donors were roughly 7 to 244 days old, and the cohort included roughly six males and a couple of females. Thymocytes were released mechanically from tissue and stored at -70 °C as pellets of 10-30 million cells. A QIAsymphony instrument was used to extract genomic DNA from frozen cell pellets. TCRB and TCRAD loci were amplified from a standardized quantity of quality-controlled genomic DNA using the immunoSEQ multiplex PCR assay. The V(D)J region was spanned by amplicons of a length sufficient to cover the CDR3 and to identify V and J genes. The commercial immunoSEQ service was used to sequence amplicons on an Illumina platform. Primer bias and sequencing errors were corrected as previously described, and TCRAD and TCRB were defined on the basis of the IMGT database. Repertoires were analysed with immunoSEQ Analyzer 3.0 and VDJTools, covering basic statistics, V/J segment usage, diversity estimates, rarefaction and pairwise overlap. Diversity was estimated using the Chao1, ChaoE, Efron-Thisted, Shannon and inverse Simpson indices, and was also estimated on datasets down-sampled to the size of the smallest sample. For repertoire overlap, CDR3 nucleotide sequence, V gene and J gene had to match strictly, and clustering was done by Jaccard-based multidimensional scaling. Thymus samples yielded on average roughly 790,000 unique TCRB clonotypes, compared with 80,000 to 95,000 from blood samples.

Sequenced sample: thymocytes. This receptor chain uses TRBV7-2 and TRBJ1-4; a weak D assignment points to TRBD1 (5 bases agree). The clonotype comes from a boy in the first two years of life with a congenital heart defect. Donor details come from another sample of the same person, matched by shared clones. Here the CDR3 is given as CASSLRGRTNEKLFF. The DNA is as follows: TGTGCCAGCAGCTTGCGGGGCAGGACTAATGAAAAACTGTTTTTT.